This T cell receptor beta chain was captured by sequencing in a study of early stage breast cancer tumors. Study details: About 70% of the 16 invasive tumors were ER+, PR+ and HER2-.

Clones were sequenced by immunoSEQ multiplex PCR, and TCRdb holds only the in-frame ones, with some missing. Here the sample spans about 51,000 clones, around 80% being singletons. This clone was observed a single time. Germline V CDR1 and CDR2: MGHRA, YSYEKL. Deletions cut 0 bases from V and 9 bases from J, with 26 bases between. The CDR3 loop spans 19 amino acids. This chain connects TRBV4-1 to TRBJ2-2; tentative D call: TRBD1 (5 bases). The sequence was collected from a person aged 40 to 50 with breast cancer. Sample: blood. CDR3 protein: CASSQDIPGSFVMGRELFF. The CDR3 region has the DNA TGCGCCAGCAGCCAAGATATTCCAGGGTCCTTTGTTATGGGAAGGGAGCTGTTTTTT.